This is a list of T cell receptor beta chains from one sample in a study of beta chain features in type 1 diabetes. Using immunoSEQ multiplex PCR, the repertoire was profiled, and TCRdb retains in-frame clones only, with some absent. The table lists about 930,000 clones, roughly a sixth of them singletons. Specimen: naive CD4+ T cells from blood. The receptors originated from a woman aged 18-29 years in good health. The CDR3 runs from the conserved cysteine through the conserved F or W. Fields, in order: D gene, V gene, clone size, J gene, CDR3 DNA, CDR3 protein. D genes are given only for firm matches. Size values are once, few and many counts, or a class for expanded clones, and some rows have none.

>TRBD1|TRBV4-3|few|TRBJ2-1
TGCGCCAGCAGCCAATGGACAGGGGAGAATGAGCAGTTCTTC
CASSQWTGENEQFF
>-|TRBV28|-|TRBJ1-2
TGTGCCAGCAGCGAACAGGGACCCTCGTATGGCTACACCTTC
CASSEQGPSYGYTF
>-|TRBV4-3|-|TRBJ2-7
TGCGCCAGCAGCCAAGTTATACATCCCTACGAGCAGTACTTC
CASSQVIHPYEQYF
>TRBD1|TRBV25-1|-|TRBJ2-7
TGTGCCAGCAGTGAACCGGGACAGGAAGAAGTGCAGTACTTC
CASSEPGQEEVQYF
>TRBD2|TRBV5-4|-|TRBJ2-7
TGTGCCAGCAGTTCTACCGCCGGGACTAGCGGGAGAAGGGCACGCTACGAGCAGTACTTC
CASSSTAGTSGRRARYEQYF
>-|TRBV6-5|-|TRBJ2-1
TGTGCCAGCAGTTACTCCGGCGGTTCGCATGAGCAGTTCTTC
CASSYSGGSHEQFF
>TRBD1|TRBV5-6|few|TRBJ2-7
TGTGCCAGCAGCCAACGGGACAGGGGATCCTACGAGCAGTACTTC
CASSQRDRGSYEQYF
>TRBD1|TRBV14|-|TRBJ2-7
TGTGCCAGCAGCCATCGACTAACTCCCGGGACAGGGGCCGGCGAGCAGTACTTC
CASSHRLTPGTGAGEQYF
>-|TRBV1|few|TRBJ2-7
TGCACCAGCAGCCAAGGCGGGAGAGGAACCTACGAGCAGTACTTC
CTSSQGGRGTYEQYF
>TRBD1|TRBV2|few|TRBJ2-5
TGTGCCAGCAGTAAAAACAGGGGAGAGACCCAGTACTTC
CASSKNRGETQYF
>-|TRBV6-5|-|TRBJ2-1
TGTGCCAGCAGTGAAGGAGAGATCTATGAGCAGTTCTTC
CASSEGEIYEQFF
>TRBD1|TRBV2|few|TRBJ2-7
TGTGCCAGCAGTGCATGGACAGGGGTCTACGAGCAGTACTTC
CASSAWTGVYEQYF
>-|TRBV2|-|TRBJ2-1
TGTGCCAGCAGTGAAAATACGTGGGATGTTGAGCAGTTCTTC
CASSENTWDVEQFF
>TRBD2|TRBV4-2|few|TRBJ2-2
TGTGCCAGCAGCCCTAAGAAGACACTAGCGGCGAACACCGGGGAGCTGTTTTTT
CASSPKKTLAANTGELFF
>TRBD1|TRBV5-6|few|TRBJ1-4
TGTGCCAGCAGCCTTTGGGACAGACCAAATGAAAAACTGTTTTTT
CASSLWDRPNEKLFF
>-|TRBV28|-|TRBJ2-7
TGTGCCAGCAGTACACCCTCGGGCAGGGCCTACGAGCAGTACTTC
CASSTPSGRAYEQYF
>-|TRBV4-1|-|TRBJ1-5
TGCGCCAGCAGCCAAGGCCCCCTCCAGGGTAATCAGCCCCAGCATTTT
CASSQGPLQGNQPQHF
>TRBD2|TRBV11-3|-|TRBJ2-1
TGTGCCAGCAGTTACGATAGCGGGAACTCCTACAATGAGCAGTTCTTC
CASSYDSGNSYNEQFF
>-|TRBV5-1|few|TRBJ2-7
TGCGCCAGCAGCTTATCCGCGGCCTCCTACGAGCAGTACTTC
CASSLSAASYEQYF
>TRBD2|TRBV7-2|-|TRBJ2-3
TGTGCCAGCAGCTTAAGACTAGCGGGAGCGGGAGATACGCAGTATTTT
CASSLRLAGAGDTQYF
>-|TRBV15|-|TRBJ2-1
TGTGCCACCAGCAGAGAAACCCTCTCCTACAATGAGCAGTTCTTC
CATSRETLSYNEQFF
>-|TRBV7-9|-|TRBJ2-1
TGTGCCAGCAGCGGAATGGGGAGCTCCTACAATGAGCAGTTCTTC
CASSGMGSSYNEQFF
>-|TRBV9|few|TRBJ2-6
TGTGCCAGCAGCGGCCGTCCTGGGGCCAACGTCCTGACTTTC
CASSGRPGANVLTF
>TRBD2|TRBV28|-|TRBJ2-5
TGTGCCAGCTGTAGCGGGGCCCAAGAGACCCAGTACTTC
CASCSGAQETQYF
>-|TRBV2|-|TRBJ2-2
TGTGCCAGCAGTGAAGCGTTACGGCTTTGGACCGGGGAGCTGTTTTTT
CASSEALRLWTGELFF
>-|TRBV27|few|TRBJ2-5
TGTGCCAGCAGTTTAGTGAATGGGTTTGTGACCCAGTACTTC
CASSLVNGFVTQYF
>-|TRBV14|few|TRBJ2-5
TGTGCCAGCAGCCGGAAAGGGGGGGAGACCCAGTACTTC
CASSRKGGETQYF